This entry lists 5 T cell receptor beta chains sequenced from one sample in a study of response to subunit inactivated influenza vaccine. TCRdb ran MiXCR on the RT-PCR reads and lists one entry per CDR3 protein. In the table there are a few hundred thousand distinct CDR3 sequences, roughly 20% of which are singletons. Sample: PBMCs from blood, taken less than 22 months after vaccination. The receptors derive from a man between 50 and 75 years old who received an inactivated influenza vaccine.

Details on this clonotype: A read error may be the cause here, since a much bigger clone is one base away. The chain joins TRBV10-2 to TRBJ1-1, with D possibly matching TRBD1 (5 bases). Germline V lookup: CDR1 WSHSY, CDR2 SAAADI. The CDR3 has 14 residues. The CDR3 sequence is CASSEKGQDTEALF. The CDR3 nucleotides read TGCGCCAGCAGTGAGAAGGGTCAGGACACTGAAGCTTTATTT.

The rearrangement links TRBV10-3 to TRBJ2-1, with 13 bases aligning to TRBD2. CDR1 and CDR2 (germline): ENHRY, SYGVKD. V lost 5 bases and J lost 7; bases outside the gene matches: 5. This CDR3 has 15 amino acids. The CDR3 sequence is CAISYPGLAGNEQFF. Here the CDR3 DNA reads TGTGCCATCAGTTATCCGGGACTAGCGGGGAATGAGCAGTTCTTC.

This rearrangement joins TRBV12-3 or TRBV12-4 to TRBJ1-4; possibly TRBD1 for D (6 bases). This CDR3 is 14 amino acids long. V lost 6 bases and J lost 7, with 15 bases in between. In nucleotides, the CDR3 is TGTGCCAGCAGGCTCGCAGGGGCTGGTGAAAAACTGTTTTTT. Residues: CASRLAGAGEKLFF.

The chain links TRBV27 to TRBJ1-3; 9 positions match TRBD1. The CDR3 is 15 amino acids. The ends lost 4 bases at V and 2 bases at J; junction bases unmatched: 3. Germline lookup yields CDR1 MNHEY and CDR2 SMNVEV (reference sequence). DNA for the CDR3: TGTGCCAGCAGTTCGACAGGGGGGACTGGAAACACCATATATTTT. Its translation is CASSSTGGTGNTIYF.

This rearrangement joins TRBV6-5 to TRBJ2-7; 9 positions agree with TRBD1. The V gene end was trimmed by 4 bases and the J gene end by 2 bases; junction bases not matched to a gene: 3. The CDR3 spans 14 residues. Germline V lookup: CDR1 MNHEY, CDR2 SVGAGI. The chain's CDR3 is CASSSGQGPYEQYF. CDR3 bases: TGTGCCAGCAGTTCGGGACAGGGTCCCTACGAGCAGTACTTC.